What follows are 12 T cell receptor beta chains derived from one specimen sequenced in a study of control samples from healthy donors and cancer patients. Assay used: immunoSEQ multiplex PCR; TCRdb lists only in-frame clones, some missing. The sample holds approximately 170,000 clones, just under 95% seen once. Sequences were obtained from blood. The receptors originated from an older woman in good health.

The chain is built from TRBV4-2 and TRBJ2-5; 10 bases map to TRBD2. CDR3 length: 16 amino acids. CDR1 LGHNA and CDR2 YNFKEQ come from the germline V gene. Losses at the gene ends were 2 bases for V and 5 bases for J; bases not matched to a gene: 8. The CDR3, as DNA: TGTGCCAGCAGCCAACCATCCGGGACTAGCGAGGAGACCCAGTACTTC. Encoded protein: CASSQPSGTSEETQYF.

CDR3 coding DNA: TGCGCCAGCAGCCCGGACCCAAGGAGCTCCTATAATTCACCCCTCCACTTT. This gives the protein CASSPDPRSSYNSPLHF. The chain couples TRBV5-1 to TRBJ1-6, with D hard to call. Germline values: CDR1 SGHRS, CDR2 YFSETQ. The CDR3 extends over 17 amino acids. Trimming left V 4 bases short and J 0 bases short, with 14 bases between. Full variable domain (outside the CDR3, taken from reference TRBV5-1 and TRBJ1-6): KAGVTQTPRYLIKTRGQQVTLSCSPISGHRSVSWYQQTPGQGLQFLFEYFSETQRNKGNFPGRFSGRQFSNSRSEMNVSTLELGDSALYLCASSPDPRSSYNSPLHFGNGTRLTVT.

This clone is a singleton in its sample. The CDR3 DNA sequence: TGTGCCAGCAGCGGTCGTATCGGCAATCCCAAAGAGACCCAGTACTTC. Residues: CASSGRIGNPKETQYF. This chain connects TRBV5-4 to TRBJ2-5; D remains ambiguous. Trimming left V 4 bases short and J 3 bases short, with 19 bases between. Germline lookup yields CDR1 SGHNT and CDR2 YYREEE (reference sequence). This CDR3 spans 16 amino acids.

V gene TRBV2 combines with J gene TRBJ1-5, with D maybe TRBD1 (6 bases). V lost 4 bases and J 5 bases, leaving 6 bases between the germline ends. The CDR3 has 12 residues. Germline lookup yields CDR1 SNHLY and CDR2 FYNNEI. For the CDR3, the DNA is TGTGCCAGCAGTGGGACAGATCAGCCCCAGCATTTT. It yields the protein CASSGTDQPQHF.

The rearrangement uses TRBV11-1 and TRBJ1-4; TRBD1 is a possible D gene (6 bases). V lost 3 bases, J lost 4 bases, and 15 bases lay in between. Per germline, CDR1 SGHAT and CDR2 FQDESV (reference sequence). The CDR3 is 16 residues long. The CDR3 protein is CASSFSGQSFNEKLFF. The CDR3 DNA sequence: TGTGCCAGCAGCTTCTCTGGACAGTCCTTTAATGAAAAACTGTTTTTT.

This chain links TRBV15 with TRBJ2-2; 7 bases agree with TRBD1. The CDR3 extends over 17 amino acids. Germline trimming cut 5 bases from V and 3 bases from J; bases unmatched to any gene: 12. Germline values: CDR1 LNHNV, CDR2 YYDKDF (reference sequence). CDR3 nucleotide sequence: TGTGCCACCAGCTCTCGAAGGGGGCGAGTAGACACCGGGGAGCTGTTTTTT. Translation gives CATSSRRGRVDTGELFF.

CDR3 DNA: TGCGCCAGCAGCCACCTCCCCGTGGGGGTCTACGAGCAGTACTTC. This encodes CASSHLPVGVYEQYF. The chain carries TRBV4-3 and TRBJ2-7; D may be TRBD1 or TRBD2 (5 bases each). The germline V and J ends were trimmed by 3 bases and 3 bases, with 15 bases remaining between them. Germline CDR1 is LGHNA and CDR2 is YSLEER. There are 15 residues in the CDR3.

This chain connects TRBV7-9 to TRBJ2-5; D call uncertain. This CDR3 region has 15 residues. Germline values: CDR1 SEHNR, CDR2 FQNEAQ (reference sequence). V was shortened by 0 bases and J by 2 bases, with 10 bases between the two germline ends. The CDR3, as DNA: TGTGCCAGCAGCTTAGCGCAGACAAAACAAGAGACCCAGTACTTC. This encodes CASSLAQTKQETQYF.

V and J are TRBV6-1 and TRBJ1-2, with D possibly TRBD1 on 6 matching bases. The germline gives CDR1 MNHNS, CDR2 SASEGT. The ends were cut back, 2 bases at V and 4 bases at J, with 11 bases in the middle. The CDR3 loop spans 14 amino acids. CDR3 amino acids: CASSEYRTAYGYTF. CDR3 DNA: TGTGCCAGCAGTGAATACCGGACAGCCTATGGCTACACCTTC.

This chain links TRBV5-1 with TRBJ2-1; D assignment may be TRBD1 or TRBD2 (5 bases each). This CDR3 contains 16 residues. Germline CDR1 SGHRS, CDR2 YFSETQ. The V end was cut by 0 bases, the J end by 7 bases, with 17 bases between. The CDR3: CASSLGPLGVGNEQFF. CDR3 in DNA: TGCGCCAGCAGCTTGGGGCCCTTGGGGGTAGGAAATGAGCAGTTCTTC.

The chain carries TRBV28 and TRBJ1-5; D possibly corresponds to TRBD1 (6 bases). CDR3 length: 21 residues. CDR1 and CDR2 from the germline V gene are MDHEN and SYDVKM. V lost 3 bases to trimming and J lost 0 bases, with 27 bases between them. The CDR3 loop is CASSFLVYRGRGQDSNQPQHF. CDR3 bases: TGTGCCAGCAGTTTCCTGGTCTATCGTGGCAGGGGACAAGATAGCAATCAGCCCCAGCATTTT.

The rearrangement uses TRBV6-5 and TRBJ2-3; D is unresolved. The CDR3 is 15 residues long. Germline CDR1 reads MNHEY; CDR2 reads SVGAGI. Trimming took off 6 bases at V and 2 bases at J, with 15 bases between the two ends. In nucleotides, the CDR3 is TGTGCCAGCAGCCCCCTGGTGGGCAACACAGATACGCAGTATTTT. It specifies CASSPLVGNTDTQYF.